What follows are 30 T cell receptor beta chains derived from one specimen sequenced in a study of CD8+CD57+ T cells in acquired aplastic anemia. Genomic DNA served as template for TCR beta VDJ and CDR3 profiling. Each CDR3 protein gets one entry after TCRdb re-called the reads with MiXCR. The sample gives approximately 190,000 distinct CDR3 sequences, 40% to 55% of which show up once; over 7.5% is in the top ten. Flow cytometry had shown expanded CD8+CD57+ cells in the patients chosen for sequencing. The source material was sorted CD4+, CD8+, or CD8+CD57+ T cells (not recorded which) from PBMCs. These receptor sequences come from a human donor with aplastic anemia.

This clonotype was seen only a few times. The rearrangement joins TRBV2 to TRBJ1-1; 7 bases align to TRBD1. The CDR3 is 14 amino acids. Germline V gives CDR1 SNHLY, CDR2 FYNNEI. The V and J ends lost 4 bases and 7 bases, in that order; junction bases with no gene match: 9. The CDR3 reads CASSVDRRSDEAFF. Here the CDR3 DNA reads TGTGCCAGCAGTGTGGACAGGAGGAGTGATGAAGCTTTCTTT.

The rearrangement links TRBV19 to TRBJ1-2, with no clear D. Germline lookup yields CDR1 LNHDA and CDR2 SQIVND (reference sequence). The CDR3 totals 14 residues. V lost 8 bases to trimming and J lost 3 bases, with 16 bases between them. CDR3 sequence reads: CASLPAGDYYGYTF. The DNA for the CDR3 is TGTGCCAGTTTACCCGCGGGAGATTACTATGGCTACACCTTC.

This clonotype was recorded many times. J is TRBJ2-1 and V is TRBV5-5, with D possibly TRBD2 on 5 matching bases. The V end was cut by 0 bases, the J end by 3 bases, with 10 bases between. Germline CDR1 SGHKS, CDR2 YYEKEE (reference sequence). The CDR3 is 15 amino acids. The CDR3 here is CASSLASGIYNEQFF. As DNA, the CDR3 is TGTGCCAGCAGCTTGGCCAGCGGAATCTACAATGAGCAGTTCTTC.

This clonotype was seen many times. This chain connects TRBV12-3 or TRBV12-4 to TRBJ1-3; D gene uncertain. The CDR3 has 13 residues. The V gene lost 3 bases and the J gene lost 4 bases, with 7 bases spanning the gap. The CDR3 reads CASSFNRGNTIYF. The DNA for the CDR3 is TGTGCCAGCAGTTTCAACCGGGGAAACACCATATATTTT.

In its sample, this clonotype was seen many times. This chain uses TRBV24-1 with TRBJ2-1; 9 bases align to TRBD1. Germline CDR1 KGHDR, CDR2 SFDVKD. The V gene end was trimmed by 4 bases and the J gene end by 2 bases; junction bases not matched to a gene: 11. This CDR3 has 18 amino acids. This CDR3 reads CATSDPRPDRGPYNEQFF. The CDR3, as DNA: TGTGCCACCAGTGACCCCCGACCGGACAGGGGACCCTACAATGAGCAGTTCTTC.

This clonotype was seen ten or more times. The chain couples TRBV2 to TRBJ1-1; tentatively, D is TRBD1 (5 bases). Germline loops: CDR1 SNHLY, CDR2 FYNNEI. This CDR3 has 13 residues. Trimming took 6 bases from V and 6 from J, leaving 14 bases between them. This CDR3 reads CASSKDSTPEAFF. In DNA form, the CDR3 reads TGTGCCAGCAGCAAAGACAGTACGCCTGAAGCTTTCTTT.

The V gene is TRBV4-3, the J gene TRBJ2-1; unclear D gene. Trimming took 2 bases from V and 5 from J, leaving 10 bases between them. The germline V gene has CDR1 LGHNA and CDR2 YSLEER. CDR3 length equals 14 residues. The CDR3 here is CASSQSGGNNEQFF. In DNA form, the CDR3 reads TGCGCCAGCAGCCAAAGTGGTGGGAACAATGAGCAGTTCTTC.

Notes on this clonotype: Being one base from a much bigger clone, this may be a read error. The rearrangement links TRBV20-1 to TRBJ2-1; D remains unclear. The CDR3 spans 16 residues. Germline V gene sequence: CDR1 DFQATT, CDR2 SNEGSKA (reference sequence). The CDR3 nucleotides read TGCAGTGCTAGAGGCGTGCAAGCGAGAGCCTACAATGAGCAGCTCTTC. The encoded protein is CSARGVQARAYNEQLF.

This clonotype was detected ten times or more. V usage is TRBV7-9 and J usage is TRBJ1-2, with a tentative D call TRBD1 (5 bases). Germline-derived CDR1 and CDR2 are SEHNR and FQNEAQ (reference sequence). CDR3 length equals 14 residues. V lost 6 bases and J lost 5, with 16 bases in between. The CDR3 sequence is CASSLGGSGYGYTF. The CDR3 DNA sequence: TGTGCCAGCAGTCTCGGGGGGTCAGGGTATGGCTACACCTTC.

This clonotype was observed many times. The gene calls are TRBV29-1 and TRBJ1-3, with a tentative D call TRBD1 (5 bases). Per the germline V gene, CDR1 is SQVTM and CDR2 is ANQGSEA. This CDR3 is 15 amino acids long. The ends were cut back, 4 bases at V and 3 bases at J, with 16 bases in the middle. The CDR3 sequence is CSVGRGTGYGNTIYF. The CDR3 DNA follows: TGCAGCGTTGGAAGGGGTACCGGTTATGGAAACACCATATATTTT. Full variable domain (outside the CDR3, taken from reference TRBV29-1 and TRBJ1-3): SAVISQKPSRDICQRGTSLTIQCQVDSQVTMMFWYRQQPGQSLTLIATANQGSEATYESGFVIDKFPISRPNLTFSTLTVSNMSPEDSSIYLCSVGRGTGYGNTIYFGEGSWLTVV.

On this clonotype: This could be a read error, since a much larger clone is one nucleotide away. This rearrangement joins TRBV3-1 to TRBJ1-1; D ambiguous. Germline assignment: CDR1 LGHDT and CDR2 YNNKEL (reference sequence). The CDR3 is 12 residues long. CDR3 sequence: CAGRQRASEAFF. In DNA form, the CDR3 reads TGTGCCGGCAGGCAAAGGGCAAGTGAAGCTTTCTTT.

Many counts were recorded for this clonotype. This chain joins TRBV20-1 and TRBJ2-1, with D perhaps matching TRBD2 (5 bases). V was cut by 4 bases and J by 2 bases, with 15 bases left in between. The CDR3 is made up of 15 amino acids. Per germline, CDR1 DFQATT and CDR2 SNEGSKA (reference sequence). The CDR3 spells CSAKSGVPAYNEQFF. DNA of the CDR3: TGCAGTGCTAAGAGCGGAGTACCAGCCTACAATGAGCAGTTCTTC.

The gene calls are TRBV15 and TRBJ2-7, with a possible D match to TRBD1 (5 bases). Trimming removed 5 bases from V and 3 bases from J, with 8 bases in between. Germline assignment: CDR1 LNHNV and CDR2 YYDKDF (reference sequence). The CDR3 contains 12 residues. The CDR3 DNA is TGTGCCACCAGCCCAGACAGCTACGAGCAGTACTTC. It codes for CATSPDSYEQYF.

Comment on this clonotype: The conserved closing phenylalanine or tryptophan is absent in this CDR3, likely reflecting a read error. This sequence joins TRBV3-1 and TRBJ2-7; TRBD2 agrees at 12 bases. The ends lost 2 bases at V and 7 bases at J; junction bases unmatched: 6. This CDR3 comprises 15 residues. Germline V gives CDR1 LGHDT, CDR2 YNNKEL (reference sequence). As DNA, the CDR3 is TGTGCCAGCAGCCAACTAGCGGGAGGGCCGGGGGAGCAGTACCTC. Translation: CASSQLAGGPGEQYL.

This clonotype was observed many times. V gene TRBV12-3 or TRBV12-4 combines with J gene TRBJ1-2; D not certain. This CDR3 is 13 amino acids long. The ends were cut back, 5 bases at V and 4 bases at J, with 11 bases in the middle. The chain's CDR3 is CASSPRTLYGYTF. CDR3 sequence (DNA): TGTGCCAGCAGTCCCCGGACCCTCTATGGCTACACCTTC.

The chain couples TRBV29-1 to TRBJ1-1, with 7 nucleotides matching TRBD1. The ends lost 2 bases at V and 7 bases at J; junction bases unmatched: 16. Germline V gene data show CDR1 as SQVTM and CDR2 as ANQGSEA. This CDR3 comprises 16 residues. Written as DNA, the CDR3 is TGCAGCGTTGAACCCCCAACGACAGGGATCAGGGGTGAAGCTTTCTTT. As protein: CSVEPPTTGIRGEAFF.

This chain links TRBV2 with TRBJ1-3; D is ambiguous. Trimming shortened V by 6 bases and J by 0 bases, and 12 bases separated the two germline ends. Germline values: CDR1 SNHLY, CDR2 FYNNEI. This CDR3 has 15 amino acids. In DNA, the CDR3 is TGTGCCAGCAGGGCTGACATCGCCTCTGGAAACACCATATATTTT. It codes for CASRADIASGNTIYF. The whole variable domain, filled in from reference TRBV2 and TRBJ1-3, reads EPEVTQTPSHQVTQMGQEVILRCVPISNHLYFYWYRQILGQKVEFLVSFYNNEISEKSEIFDDQFSVERPDGSNFTLKIRSTKLEDSAMYFCASRADIASGNTIYFGEGSWLTVV.

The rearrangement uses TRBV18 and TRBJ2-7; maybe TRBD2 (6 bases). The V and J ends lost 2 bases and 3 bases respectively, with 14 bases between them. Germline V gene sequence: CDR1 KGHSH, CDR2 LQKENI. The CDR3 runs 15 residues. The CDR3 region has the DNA TGTGCCAGCTCACCAGTGACTAGTCGGTACTACGAGCAGTACTTC. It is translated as CASSPVTSRYYEQYF.

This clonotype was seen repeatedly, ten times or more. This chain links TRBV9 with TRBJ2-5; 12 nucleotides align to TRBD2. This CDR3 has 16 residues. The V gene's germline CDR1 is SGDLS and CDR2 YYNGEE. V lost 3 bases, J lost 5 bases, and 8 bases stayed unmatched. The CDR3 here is CASSATSGGVGETQYF. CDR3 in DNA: TGTGCCAGCAGCGCGACTAGCGGGGGAGTGGGGGAGACCCAGTACTTC.

The CDR3 DNA follows: TGTGCCAGCAGCTCACCAGAGCATAGCGTGTATGGTGAGCAGTTCTTC. Amino acid sequence: CASSSPEHSVYGEQFF. This rearrangement joins TRBV11-1 to TRBJ2-1; D perhaps matches TRBD2 (5 bases). The V end lost 4 bases, the J end lost 9 bases, and 22 bases lay between the germline ends. The germline V gene encodes CDR1 SGHAT and CDR2 FQDESV (reference sequence). The CDR3 extends over 16 amino acids.

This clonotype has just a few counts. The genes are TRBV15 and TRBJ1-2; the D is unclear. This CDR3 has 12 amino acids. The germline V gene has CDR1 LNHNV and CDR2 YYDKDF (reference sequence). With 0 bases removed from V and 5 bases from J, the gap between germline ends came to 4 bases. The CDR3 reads CATSREGYGYTF. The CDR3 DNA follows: TGTGCCACCAGCAGAGAAGGGTATGGCTACACCTTC.

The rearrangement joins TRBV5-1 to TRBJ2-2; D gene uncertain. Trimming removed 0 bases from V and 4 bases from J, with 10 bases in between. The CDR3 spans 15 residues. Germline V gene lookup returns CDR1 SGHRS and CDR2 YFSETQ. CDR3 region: CASSLASQSTGELFF. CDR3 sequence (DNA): TGCGCCAGCAGCTTGGCCTCACAGAGCACCGGGGAGCTGTTTTTT.

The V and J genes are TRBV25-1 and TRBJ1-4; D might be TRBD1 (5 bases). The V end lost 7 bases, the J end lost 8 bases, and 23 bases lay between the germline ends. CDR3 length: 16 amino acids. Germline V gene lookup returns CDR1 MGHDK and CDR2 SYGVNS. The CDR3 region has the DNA TGTGCCAGCACCCTACGGGGACTAGCGGGATTCGAAAAACTGTTTTTT. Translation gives CASTLRGLAGFEKLFF.

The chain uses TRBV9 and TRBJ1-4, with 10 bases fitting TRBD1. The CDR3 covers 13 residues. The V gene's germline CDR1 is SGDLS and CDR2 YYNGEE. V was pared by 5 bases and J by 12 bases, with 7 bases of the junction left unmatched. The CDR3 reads CASRPGQGIELFF. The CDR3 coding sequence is TGTGCCAGCAGGCCGGGACAGGGGATAGAACTGTTTTTT.

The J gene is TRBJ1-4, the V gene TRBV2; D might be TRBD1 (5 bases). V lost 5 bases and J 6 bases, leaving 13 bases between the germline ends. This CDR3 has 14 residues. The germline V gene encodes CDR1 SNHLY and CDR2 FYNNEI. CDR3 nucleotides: TGTGCCAGCAGTCCCGGGACGCCGGATGAAAAACTGTTTTTT. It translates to CASSPGTPDEKLFF.

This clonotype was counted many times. CDR3 sequence (DNA): TGTGCCAGCAGTTCCAAAAAGGGGGCAGGGGAGCAGTTCTTC. It translates to CASSSKKGAGEQFF. The rearrangement links TRBV6-5 to TRBJ2-1; 7 bases align to TRBD1. The CDR3 runs 14 residues. Looked up from germline, CDR1 is MNHEY and CDR2 is SVGAGI. With V trimmed by 4 bases and J by 10 bases, 10 bases remained unmatched.

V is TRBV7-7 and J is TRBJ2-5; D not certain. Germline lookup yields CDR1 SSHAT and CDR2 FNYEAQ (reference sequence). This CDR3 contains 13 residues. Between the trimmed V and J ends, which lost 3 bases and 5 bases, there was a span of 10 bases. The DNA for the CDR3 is TGTGCCAGCAGCTTCGGTGTGAGGGAGACCCAGTACTTC. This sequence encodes CASSFGVRETQYF.

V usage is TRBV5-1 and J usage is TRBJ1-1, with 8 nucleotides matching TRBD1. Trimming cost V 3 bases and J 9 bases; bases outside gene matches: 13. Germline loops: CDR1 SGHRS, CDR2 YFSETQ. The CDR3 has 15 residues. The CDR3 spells CASSSRTGQGQKAFF. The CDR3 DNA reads TGCGCCAGCAGCTCCCGGACAGGACAGGGACAAAAAGCTTTCTTT.

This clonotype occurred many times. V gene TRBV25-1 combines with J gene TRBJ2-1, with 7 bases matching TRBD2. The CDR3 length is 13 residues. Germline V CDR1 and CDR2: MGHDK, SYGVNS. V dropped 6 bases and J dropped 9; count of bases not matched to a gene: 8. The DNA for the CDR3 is TGTGCCAGCAGGGAACTAGCGAGGGGTGAGCAGTTCTTC. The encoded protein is CASRELARGEQFF.

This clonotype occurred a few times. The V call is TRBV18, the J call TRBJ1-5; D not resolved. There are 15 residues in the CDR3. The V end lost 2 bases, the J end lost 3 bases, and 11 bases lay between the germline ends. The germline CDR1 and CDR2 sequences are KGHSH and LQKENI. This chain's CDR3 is CASSPATNNNQPQHF. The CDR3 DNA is TGTGCCAGCTCACCAGCGACAAACAACAATCAGCCCCAGCATTTT.